These T cell receptor beta chains were read from a single sample in a study of cytomegalovirus exposure and HLA in healthy donors. This table comes from immunoSEQ multiplex PCR, and its TCRdb copy is limited to in-frame clones, with some not included. Found here are tens of thousands of clones, 60% to 80% of them singletons; the top ten hold over 10%. Source material: PBMCs. The receptor source for this set is a middle-aged woman in good health and CMV-seropositive. CDR3s include the opening cysteine and the closing phenylalanine or tryptophan.

>TRBJ2-3|TRBV10-1
CASRAGLAAPDTQYF
>TRBJ2-5|TRBV2
CASSEWTGGPQETQYF
>TRBJ2-5|TRBV7-9
CASSLWADQETQYF
>TRBJ1-2|TRBV2
CASTQPLGATGYGYTF
>TRBJ2-7|TRBV7-2
CASSFESGGSYEQYF
>TRBJ1-6|TRBV2
CASSRDQVYNSPLHF
>TRBJ1-5|TRBV6-1
CASSYRVNQPQHF
>TRBJ1-3|TRBV30
CAWSRGGDGSGNTIYF
>TRBJ2-7|TRBV7-2
CATASGVAYEQYF
>TRBJ2-5|TRBV9
CASSPISQETQYF
>TRBJ2-7|TRBV5-1
CASSLIGPGEQYF
>TRBJ2-7|TRBV2
CASSTSGQVANEQYF
>TRBJ2-7|TRBV30
CAWTPGGTYEQYF
>TRBJ2-5|TRBV29-1
CSVSRGETQYF
>TRBJ2-2|TRBV14
CASSGWTGAGELFF
>TRBJ2-3|TRBV2
CASGWDSRTDTQYF
>TRBJ1-4|TRBV5-4
CASSLAERGPREKLFF
>TRBJ2-1|TRBV11-2
CASTPGAGGSYNEQFF
>TRBJ1-2|TRBV10-3
CAISVINYGYTF
>TRBJ2-7|TRBV6-5
CASSYSFSEGYEQYF
>TRBJ2-3|TRBV7-3
CASSRDSFPDTQYF
>TRBJ2-2|TRBV9
CASSPTTGFTGELFF
>TRBJ1-2|TRBV18
CASTPGMGTPNYGYTF
>TRBJ1-5|TRBV6-1
CASSPGGETQPQHF
>TRBJ2-7|TRBV6-1
CASSQLSYEQYF
>TRBJ1-5|TRBV15
CATSRDDPTGSQPQHF
>TRBJ2-1|TRBV5-1
CATAIIPGLGNNEQFF
>TRBJ1-1|TRBV13
CASSLGQGAGEAFF
>TRBJ2-5|TRBV4-2
CASSRGSETQYF
>TRBJ2-7|TRBV4-2
CASSQDSGTGSYEQYF
>TRBJ1-2|TRBV10-1
CASSRTGITTPDGYTF
>TRBJ2-3|TRBV4-2
CASAYLPGERTDTQYF
>TRBJ2-3|TRBV28
CASSFGQDTDTQYF
>TRBJ1-5|TRBV5-4
CASSTRDRRFQPQHF
>TRBJ1-1|TRBV5-6
CASSPGTGFTEAFF
>TRBJ2-5|TRBV5-1
CASSLAGRTGVWEQYF
>TRBJ2-5|TRBV5-1
CASSLGRQETQYF
>TRBJ2-1|TRBV29-1
CSVYPASGGSLEQFF
>TRBJ1-2|TRBV5-4
CASSFRDRPYGYTF
>TRBJ1-5|TRBV11-2
CASSFQAGQPQHF
>TRBJ2-7|TRBV7-9
CSSSLGRQNYEQYF
>TRBJ1-4|TRBV13
CASSPRDRGPEKLFF